A single sample gave rise to the 4 T cell receptor beta chains below, sequenced in a study of T-cell reconstitution after alpha-beta-depleted transplantation in children. Unique molecular identifiers were used in preparing the TCRbeta library. One entry per CDR3 protein, called by TCRdb with MiXCR from the PCR reads. The repertoire holds 450,000 to 500,000 distinct CDR3 sequences, with around 12% as singletons. Source: PBMCs from the stem cell graft donor, taken from the stem cell graft. Every receptor here comes from a human donor who donated a stem cell graft to a child with combined immunodeficiency.

This clonotype was picked up a small number of times. The CDR3, as DNA: TGTGCCTGGAACTTAGCGGGAGGAGGCACAGATACGCAGTATTTT. Translation gives CAWNLAGGGTDTQYF. The J gene is TRBJ2-3, the V gene TRBV30, with 10 bases fitting TRBD2. This CDR3 region has 15 residues. Losses at the gene ends were 4 bases for V and 1 base for J; bases not matched to a gene: 5. Germline lookup yields CDR1 GTSNPN and CDR2 SVGIG (reference sequence). Based on the CDR3 plus reference TRBV30 and TRBJ2-3, the full variable domain is SQTIHQWPATLVQPVGSPLSLECTVEGTSNPNLYWYRQAAGRGLQLLFYSVGIGQISSEVPQNLSASRPQDRQFILSSKKLLLSDSGFYLCAWNLAGGGTDTQYFGPGTRLTVL.

This clonotype was detected a few times. J is TRBJ2-7 and V is TRBV5-7, with 7 bases lining up with TRBD2. TRBV5-7 is reported as an ORF; its role is uncertain. This CDR3 spans 14 amino acids. With V trimmed by 2 bases and J by 5 bases, 7 bases remained unmatched. The chain's CDR3 is CASSFLWAGDEQYF. Written as DNA, the CDR3 is TGTGCCAGCAGCTTCTTGTGGGCGGGAGACGAGCAGTACTTC.

This clonotype was counted many times. This chain joins TRBV20-1 and TRBJ2-1; 7 positions agree with TRBD2. Germline CDR1 reads DFQATT; CDR2 reads SNEGSKA (reference sequence). The CDR3 loop spans 14 amino acids. After removal of 3 bases from V and 1 base from J, the junction contained 3 bases not matched to a gene. CDR3 nucleotide sequence: TGCAGTGCTAGTCGACTAGCTTCCTACAATGAGCAGTTCTTC. Its protein is CSASRLASYNEQFF.

This clonotype was found a few times. CDR3 residues: CASSRGRGGYEQYF. CDR3 bases: TGTGCCAGCAGTAGGGGGAGGGGGGGCTACGAGCAGTACTTC. The chain employs TRBV27 and TRBJ2-7; D may be TRBD2 (7 bases). Trimming removed 5 bases from V and 3 bases from J, with 14 bases in between. This CDR3 is 14 amino acids long. Germline V CDR1 and CDR2: MNHEY, SMNVEV (reference sequence).